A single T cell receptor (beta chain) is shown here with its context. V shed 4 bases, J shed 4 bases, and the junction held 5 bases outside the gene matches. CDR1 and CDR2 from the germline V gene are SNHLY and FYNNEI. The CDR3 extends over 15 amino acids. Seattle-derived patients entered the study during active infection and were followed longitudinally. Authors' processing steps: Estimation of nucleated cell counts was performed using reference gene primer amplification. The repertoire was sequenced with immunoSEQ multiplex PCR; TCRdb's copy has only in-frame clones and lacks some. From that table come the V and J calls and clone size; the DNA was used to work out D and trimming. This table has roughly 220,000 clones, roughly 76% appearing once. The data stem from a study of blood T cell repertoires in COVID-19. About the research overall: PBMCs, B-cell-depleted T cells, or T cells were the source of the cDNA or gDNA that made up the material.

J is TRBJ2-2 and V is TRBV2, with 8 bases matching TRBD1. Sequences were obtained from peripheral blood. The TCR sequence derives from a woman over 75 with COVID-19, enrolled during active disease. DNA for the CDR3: TGTGCCAGCAGTGTCCAGGGGGCCGTCACCGGGGAGCTGTTTTTT. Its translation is CASSVQGAVTGELFF.